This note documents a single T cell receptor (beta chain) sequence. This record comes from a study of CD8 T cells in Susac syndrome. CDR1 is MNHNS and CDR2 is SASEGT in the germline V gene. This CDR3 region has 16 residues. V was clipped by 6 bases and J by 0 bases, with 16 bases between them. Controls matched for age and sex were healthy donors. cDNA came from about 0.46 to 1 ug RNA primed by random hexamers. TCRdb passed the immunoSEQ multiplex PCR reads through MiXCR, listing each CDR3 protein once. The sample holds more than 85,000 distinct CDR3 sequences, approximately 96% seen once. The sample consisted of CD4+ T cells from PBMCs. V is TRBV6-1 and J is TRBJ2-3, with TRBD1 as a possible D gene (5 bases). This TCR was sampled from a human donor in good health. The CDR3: CASSRLGRASTDTQYF. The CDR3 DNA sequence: TGTGCCAGCAGCCGCCTTGGCAGGGCCAGCACAGATACGCAGTATTTT.